Each of the 2 T cell receptor beta chains below was sequenced from the same sample in a study of radiation and T cells in renal cell carcinoma. Assay used: immunoSEQ multiplex PCR; TCRdb lists only in-frame clones, some missing. This table has about 24,000 clones, under 65% appearing once. Treatment specified: treatment-naive control, cytoreductive nephrectomy. Specimen: tumor tissue, collected from a patient whose treatment was nephrectomy without radiotherapy. The receptor source for this set is a human donor with renal cell carcinoma.

The rearrangement joins TRBV5-1 to TRBJ2-3, with TRBD2 as a possible D gene (5 bases). This CDR3 spans 11 amino acids. Germline CDR1 reads SGHRS; CDR2 reads YFSETQ. Trimming pared 6 bases from V and 6 bases from J, leaving 8 bases between. This chain's CDR3 is CASTSGDTQYF. The DNA for the CDR3 is TGCGCCAGCACCTCGGGGGATACGCAGTATTTT. The complete variable domain, with remaining parts taken from reference TRBV5-1 and TRBJ2-3, reads KAGVTQTPRYLIKTRGQQVTLSCSPISGHRSVSWYQQTPGQGLQFLFEYFSETQRNKGNFPGRFSGRQFSNSRSEMNVSTLELGDSALYLCASTSGDTQYFGPGTRLTVL.

In nucleotides, the CDR3 is TGCGCCAGCAGCCAAGATCGGGCAGACCTTAGTTATAATGAAAAACTGTTTTTT. Translating it yields CASSQDRADLSYNEKLFF. The chain carries TRBV4-3 and TRBJ1-4; no firm D call. Germline V gene data show CDR1 as LGHNA and CDR2 as YSLEER. The ends were cut back, 0 bases at V and 4 bases at J, with 18 bases in the middle. The CDR3 loop spans 18 amino acids.